A selection of T cell receptor beta chains follows, all from one sample in a study of Ad26.COV2.S vaccination and SARS-CoV-2 variants. The method was immunoSEQ multiplex PCR; TCRdb's version includes in-frame clones alone and lacks a portion of them. The repertoire holds 350,000 to 450,000 clones, with roughly 85% as singletons. This sample comprised peripheral blood, obtained in a trial of Ad26.COV2.S vaccine versus placebo. All receptors come from a person between 18 and 65 years old who received the Ad26.COV2.S COVID-19 vaccine or a placebo. Both conserved end residues are part of each CDR3. A D gene is named only where the DNA matches it firmly. Size tells how often a clone was seen (once, few, many) or the class of an expanded clone, and some rows leave it out.

TRBV7-9	once	TRBJ2-7	NA	TGTGCCAGCAGCCCCGGGCCGGGCGAGCAGTACTTC	CASSPGPGEQYF
TRBV10-3	once	TRBJ2-7	TRBD2	TGTGCCATCAGCGGGACTAGCGGGAGGGAAAGGCAGTACTTC	CAISGTSGRERQYF
TRBV19	NA	TRBJ2-7	TRBD2	TGTGCCAGTAGTCCCTCCCCAGCGGGAAGATACGAGCAGTACTTC	CASSPSPAGRYEQYF
TRBV19	NA	TRBJ1-3	TRBD1	TGTGCCAGTAGTCTCCGGGACAGGGCTTCTGGAAACACCATATATTTT	CASSLRDRASGNTIYF
TRBV30	NA	TRBJ1-2	NA	TGTGCCTGGAGTGGGGCCTCCCGCTATGGCTACACCTTC	CAWSGASRYGYTF
TRBV7-8	NA	TRBJ2-7	TRBD2	TGTGCCAGCAGCGCGGGACTATCTACCCGGGGGTCGGGGCAGTACTTC	CASSAGLSTRGSGQYF
TRBV19	medium-sized	TRBJ1-5	NA	TGTGCCAGTGGTTTGGGCAATCAGCCCCAGCATTTT	CASGLGNQPQHF
TRBV3-1/TRBV3-2	NA	TRBJ1-2	NA	TGTGCCAGCAGCCAAGCTGGGGGGTACAACTATGGCTACACCTTC	CASSQAGGYNYGYTF
TRBV29-1	NA	TRBJ2-7	NA	TGCAGCGTTGCCGGAAACGGACGTAGCTACGAGCAGTACTTC	CSVAGNGRSYEQYF
TRBV7-2	NA	TRBJ2-3	TRBD2	TGTGCCAGCCGACGGACTAGCGGGGCAGATACGCAGTATTTT	CASRRTSGADTQYF
TRBV27	NA	TRBJ2-7	NA	TGTGCCAGCAGTTCACGACTAAGCGGATGGGCCTACGAGCAGTACTTC	CASSSRLSGWAYEQYF